These 18 T cell receptor beta chains share one sample of origin, sequenced in a study of human T cells and chemical hapten exposure. As to time point: pre-sensitization, week 0. Treatment noted: therapeutic diphenylcyclopropenone sensitization with weekly scalp DPC. TCRdb reprocessed the RACE reads with MiXCR, giving one entry per CDR3 protein. This table holds about 120,000 distinct CDR3 sequences, about 13% found once. The sample here was whole blood, taken in connection with sensitization to the hapten diphenylcyclopropenone (DPC). These receptors were obtained from a woman under 30 with alopecia areata. Some clones in this sample may be carry-over from other donors' samples.

This clonotype was detected many times. The chain couples TRBV9 to TRBJ2-1; no firm D call. Trimming pared 0 bases from V and 0 bases from J, leaving 7 bases between. CDR1 SGDLS and CDR2 YYNGEE come from the germline V gene. CDR3 length: 15 residues. CDR3 amino acids: CASSVVGSSYNEQFF. For the CDR3, the DNA is TGTGCCAGCAGCGTAGTCGGGTCCTCCTACAATGAGCAGTTCTTC.

This clonotype was seen a handful of times. This chain joins TRBV11-3 and TRBJ2-7, with D perhaps matching TRBD1 (5 bases). There are 15 residues in the CDR3. V lost 5 bases, J lost 1 base, and 15 bases lay in between. Germline values: CDR1 SGHNT, CDR2 YENEEA. Here the CDR3 reads CASSPHDSQSYEQYF. In DNA form, the CDR3 reads TGTGCCAGCAGCCCACACGACAGCCAATCCTACGAGCAGTACTTC.

With regard to this clonotype: It may be a read error: a sequence one base away is much more abundant. J is TRBJ1-6 and V is TRBV20-1; the D is unclear. Germline V gene sequence: CDR1 DFQATT, CDR2 SNEGSKA (reference sequence). The CDR3 spans 15 residues. Trimming left V 3 bases short and J 7 bases short, with 16 bases between. CDR3: CSASDPEQRNSPLHF. The CDR3 nucleotides read TGCAGTGCTAGTGACCCGGAACAGAGGAATTCACCCCTCCACTTT.

This clonotype was observed at least ten times. The chain employs TRBV18 and TRBJ2-5; D might be TRBD1 or TRBD2, each matching 5 bases. The ends were cut back, 3 bases at V and 1 base at J, with 6 bases in the middle. The CDR3 consists of 13 residues. Germline values: CDR1 KGHSH, CDR2 LQKENI. CDR3 sequence reads: CASSPGVQETQYF. For the CDR3, the DNA is TGTGCCAGCTCACCGGGGGTCCAAGAGACCCAGTACTTC. Filled out from reference TRBV18 and TRBJ2-5, the complete variable domain reads NAGVMQNPRHLVRRRGQEARLRCSPMKGHSHVYWYRQLPEEGLKFMVYLQKENIIDESGMPKERFSAEFPKEGPSILRIQQVVRGDSAAYFCASSPGVQETQYFGPGTRLLVL.

This clonotype occurred a few times. The chain recombines TRBV29-1 with TRBJ1-5, with D perhaps TRBD1 (6 bases). This CDR3 is 13 amino acids long. V shed 5 bases and J shed 3 bases, with 11 bases lying between them. The germline gives CDR1 SQVTM, CDR2 ANQGSEA. CDR3 sequence (DNA): TGCAGCGTTTCCGACAGGAACAATCAGCCCCAGCATTTT. Translation: CSVSDRNNQPQHF.

This clonotype has a count of ten or more. The chain couples TRBV28 to TRBJ1-2; D uncertain. The CDR3 covers 16 residues. V was clipped by 4 bases and J by 0 bases, with 15 bases between them. Per the germline V gene, CDR1 is MDHEN and CDR2 is SYDVKM. In DNA, the CDR3 is TGTGCCAGCAGTTCGGTGACCCGGGCCACTAACTATGGCTACACCTTC. Amino acids: CASSSVTRATNYGYTF.

The rearrangement links TRBV20-1 to TRBJ1-4; D might be TRBD1 (5 bases). Germline V lookup: CDR1 DFQATT, CDR2 SNEGSKA (reference sequence). With 3 bases removed from V and 2 bases from J, the gap between germline ends came to 7 bases. This CDR3 contains 13 residues. The CDR3 reads CSASKGTNEKLFF. CDR3 sequence (DNA): TGCAGTGCTAGTAAGGGGACTAATGAAAAACTGTTTTTT.

This chain joins TRBV18 and TRBJ2-1; D is unclear. Trimming cost V 3 bases and J 0 bases, with 6 bases left between them. This CDR3 spans 14 amino acids. CDR1 and CDR2 (germline): KGHSH, LQKENI. The CDR3 region has the DNA TGTGCCAGCTCACCCGAGTCCTCCTACAATGAGCAGTTCTTC. It translates to CASSPESSYNEQFF. Supplemented by reference TRBV18 and TRBJ2-1, the full variable domain reads NAGVMQNPRHLVRRRGQEARLRCSPMKGHSHVYWYRQLPEEGLKFMVYLQKENIIDESGMPKERFSAEFPKEGPSILRIQQVVRGDSAAYFCASSPESSYNEQFFGPGTRLTVL.

The V call is TRBV28, the J call TRBJ2-5; 8 bases are shared with TRBD1. J lost 2 bases, V lost 4 bases, and 3 bases had no gene match. This CDR3 has 14 amino acids. Germline values: CDR1 MDHEN, CDR2 SYDVKM. The CDR3 sequence: CASSWTGQQETQYF. The CDR3 region has the DNA TGTGCCAGCAGTTGGACAGGGCAACAAGAGACCCAGTACTTC.

This sequence joins TRBV18 and TRBJ1-5; D is perhaps TRBD1 (6 bases). CDR3 length equals 18 residues. Trimming stripped 3 bases from V and 0 bases from J, with 18 bases between. CDR1 and CDR2 from the germline V gene are KGHSH and LQKENI. The CDR3 is CASSPQRGSIYSNQPQHF. CDR3 nucleotides: TGTGCCAGCTCACCCCAAAGGGGGAGCATTTATAGCAATCAGCCCCAGCATTTT.

This clonotype has ten or more counts. The rearrangement joins TRBV28 to TRBJ2-1; D might be TRBD1 (5 bases). Germline V gives CDR1 MDHEN, CDR2 SYDVKM. Between the trimmed V and J ends, which lost 3 bases and 6 bases, there was a span of 21 bases. The CDR3 is made up of 17 amino acids. CDR3 nucleotides: TGTGCCAGCAGTTTTCACTCTCCCAGGGTCTTAGGCAATGAGCAGTTCTTC. Translating it yields CASSFHSPRVLGNEQFF.

This clonotype has more than one count but fewer than ten. The chain is built from TRBV30 and TRBJ2-1, with D possibly TRBD1 on 5 matching bases. The CDR3 is 15 amino acids. Germline V CDR1 and CDR2: GTSNPN, SVGIG (reference sequence). Deletions cut 4 bases from V and 2 bases from J, with 15 bases between. The CDR3 coding sequence is TGTGCCTGGACGACAGACTGGAGCACCTACAATGAGCAGTTCTTC. It specifies CAWTTDWSTYNEQFF.

The rearrangement links TRBV28 to TRBJ2-7; maybe TRBD2 (7 bases). V dropped 2 bases and J dropped 4 bases, with 12 bases sitting between them. Germline CDR1 and CDR2: MDHEN and SYDVKM. The CDR3 covers 14 residues. The CDR3 protein is CASSLLGGQYEQYF. For the CDR3, the DNA is TGTGCCAGCAGTTTACTCGGGGGGCAGTACGAGCAGTACTTC.

The chain links TRBV7-2 to TRBJ1-1; D might be TRBD1 (6 bases). The length of the CDR3 is 14 residues. Trimming stripped 5 bases from V and 5 bases from J, with 15 bases between. Germline values: CDR1 SGHTA, CDR2 FQGNSA. The CDR3 reads CASSLKQGWTEAFF. CDR3 bases: TGTGCCAGCAGCCTTAAACAGGGCTGGACTGAAGCTTTCTTT.

Many counts were recorded for this clonotype. V is TRBV27 and J is TRBJ1-6, with D unresolved. Germline assignment: CDR1 MNHEY and CDR2 SMNVEV (reference sequence). CDR3 size: 15 residues. Between the trimmed V and J ends, which lost 3 bases and 5 bases, there was a span of 11 bases. This CDR3 reads CASSFRNEHNSPLHF. Here the CDR3 DNA reads TGTGCCAGCAGTTTCCGGAATGAACATAATTCACCCCTCCACTTT.

This clonotype was recorded a few times. V is TRBV12-3 or TRBV12-4 and J is TRBJ2-4, with D possibly TRBD1 on 5 matching bases. V lost 3 bases to trimming and J lost 0 bases, with 15 bases between them. The CDR3 consists of 17 residues. CDR3 sequence reads: CASSLGGAGLAKNIQYF. Here the CDR3 DNA reads TGTGCCAGCAGTTTGGGCGGAGCAGGGCTAGCCAAAAACATTCAGTACTTC.

This clonotype was seen only a few times. CDR3 sequence (DNA): TGTGCCAGCAGCTTAGAGCGGGGGGGTGTTTCCTACGAGCAGTACTTC. Translating it yields CASSLERGGVSYEQYF. This sequence joins TRBV7-2 and TRBJ2-7, with 10 bases fitting TRBD2. Unmatched junction bases numbered 4, after V lost 1 base and J lost 1 base. The CDR3 extends over 16 amino acids. The germline CDR1 and CDR2 sequences are SGHTA and FQGNSA.

This clonotype was observed many times. This rearrangement joins TRBV20-1 to TRBJ2-7, with no clear D. The length of the CDR3 is 12 residues. V shed 4 bases and J shed 4 bases, with 11 bases lying between them. Germline CDR1 DFQATT, CDR2 SNEGSKA (reference sequence). The CDR3 spells CSAKALSYEQYF. The CDR3 DNA follows: TGCAGTGCTAAGGCTCTTTCGTACGAGCAGTACTTC.